This note documents a single T cell receptor (beta chain) sequence. Its antigen has not been determined. No much larger clone exists at a distance of one base, and base qualities are not known. TCRbeta CDR3 regions were amplified from genomic DNA by means of the immunoSEQ Assay, a bias-controlled multiplex PCR. The study's processing was this. Within the assay, amplification of reference gene primers was used to estimate how many nucleated cells each sample contained. To quantify the absolute abundance of each unique TCRbeta CDR3 rearrangement, sequence reads were collapsed and filtered. Productive Simpson clonality was computed per sample as the square root of Simpson's diversity index over productive rearrangements. In its TCRdb copy, this immuneACCESS table keeps in-frame sequences only and misses some clones. Where compared with another copy, unresolved V genes explain less than half of these, and the others have no known cause. Clonal size and the V and J genes are those of that table, whereas D and trimming came from the DNA. The sample table lists approximately 100,000 clones, approximately 88% of them with a count of one. 12% of the sample lies in the top ten.

The collaborating institutions used their own protocols to collect whole blood in K2EDTA tubes. Collaborator samples were shipped for TCRbeta analysis as frozen whole blood, isolated PBMCs, or DNA extracted from either sample type. The sample originates from a study of blood T cell repertoires in COVID-19 (dated by TCRdb to about 2020). A note on the overall study: Samples from collaborators originated in the United States, Italy and Spain and spanned both the acute and convalescent phases of COVID-19. The material from the prospective study consisted of cDNA or gDNA derived from T cells, B-cell-depleted T cells, or PBMCs. Subjects who had been exposed to COVID-19, were actively infected with it, or had recovered from it provided the deeply sampled blood TCRbeta repertoires that made up the dataset. The repertoires were released in a freely available public database intended as a resource for research on the immune response to SARS-CoV-2. The samples were drawn from two sources: the first 160 participants of the ongoing ImmuneRACE study, and 1,200 or so subjects contributed by 6 global collaborators. Nearly every sample came with metadata listing a de-identified subject ID, COVID-19 status, age in years and sex. Where available, HLA class I and class II types were obtained from metadata supplied by the sample provider rather than from assay-based typing. The research as a whole found: How much clinical and demographic metadata was included differed by source and by participant, and the metadata was provided uncurated.

V is cut by 3 bases and J by 0 bases, and the space between the germline ends is 9 bases. Reading from cysteine to phenylalanine, the CDR3 counts 15 amino acids. The kept DNA is CDR3 alone, 45 bases in frame from the first base. The CDR1 and CDR2 encoded by the germline V gene are SGHRS and YFSETQ. The TCR sequence derives from a human donor in a cohort sampled during active COVID-19. Recombination linked TRBV5-1 to TRBJ1-4, with no reliable assignment of the D segment. Sequenced sample: peripheral blood. The CDR3 region has the sequence CASSYAGATNEKLFF. The DNA reads TGCGCCAGCAGCTATGCCGGAGCAACTAATGAAAAACTGTTTTTT.